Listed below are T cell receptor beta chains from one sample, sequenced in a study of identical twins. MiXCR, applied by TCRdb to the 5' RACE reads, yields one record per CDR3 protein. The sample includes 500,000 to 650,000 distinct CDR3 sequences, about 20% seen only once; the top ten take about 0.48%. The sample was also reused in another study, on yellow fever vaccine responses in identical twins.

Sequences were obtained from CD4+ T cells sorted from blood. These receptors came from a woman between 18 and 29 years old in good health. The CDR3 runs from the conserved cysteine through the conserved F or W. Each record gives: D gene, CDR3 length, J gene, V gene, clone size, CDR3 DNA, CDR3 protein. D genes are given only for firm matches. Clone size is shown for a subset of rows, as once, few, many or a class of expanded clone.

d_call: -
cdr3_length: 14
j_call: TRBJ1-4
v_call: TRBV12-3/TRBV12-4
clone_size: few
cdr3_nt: TGTGCCAGCAGTTTAGGGGGGGACGGTGAAAAACTGTTTTTT
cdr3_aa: CASSLGGDGEKLFF

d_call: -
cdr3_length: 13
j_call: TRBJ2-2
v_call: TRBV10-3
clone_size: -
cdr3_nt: TGTGCCATCAGTGAATTGGATTTTGGGGAGCTGTTTTTT
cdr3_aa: CAISELDFGELFF

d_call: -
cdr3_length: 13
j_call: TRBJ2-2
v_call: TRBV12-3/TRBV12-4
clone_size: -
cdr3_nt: TGTGCCAGCAGTACCCGACCGTCCGGGGAGCTGTTTTTT
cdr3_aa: CASSTRPSGELFF

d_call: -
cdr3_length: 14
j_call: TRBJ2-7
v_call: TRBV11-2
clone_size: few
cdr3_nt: TGTGCCAGCAGCTCGGACTATGGGACCTACGAGCAGTACTTC
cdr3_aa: CASSSDYGTYEQYF

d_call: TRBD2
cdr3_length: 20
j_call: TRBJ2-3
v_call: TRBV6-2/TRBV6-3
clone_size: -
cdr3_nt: TGTGCCAGCGGGCTCTCTCCAGCGGGGGGGCAAGGAAGGAACACAGATACGCAGTATTTT
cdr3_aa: CASGLSPAGGQGRNTDTQYF

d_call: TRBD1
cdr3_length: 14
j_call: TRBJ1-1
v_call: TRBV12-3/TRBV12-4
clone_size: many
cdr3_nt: TGTGCCAGCAGTCCGACAGGGAGGAACACTGAAGCTTTCTTT
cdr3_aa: CASSPTGRNTEAFF

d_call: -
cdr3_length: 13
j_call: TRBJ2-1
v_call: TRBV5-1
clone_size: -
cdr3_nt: TGCGCCAGCAGCAAAGGACGGGGTCTTGAGCAGTTCTTC
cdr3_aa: CASSKGRGLEQFF

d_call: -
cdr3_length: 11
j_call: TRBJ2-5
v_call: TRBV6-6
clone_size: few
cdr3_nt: TGTGCCAGCAGCCCCTTGGAGACCCAGTACTTC
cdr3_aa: CASSPLETQYF

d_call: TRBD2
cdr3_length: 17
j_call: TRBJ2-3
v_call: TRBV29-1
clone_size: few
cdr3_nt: TGCAGCGTCTATACTAGCGGGAAACCTACAGGGACAGATACGCAGTATTTT
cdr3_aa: CSVYTSGKPTGTDTQYF

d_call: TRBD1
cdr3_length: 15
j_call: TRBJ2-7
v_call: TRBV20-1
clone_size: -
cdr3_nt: TGCAGTGCTAGAGTGTCCGGGACAGGGGACTACGAGCAGTACTTC
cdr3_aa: CSARVSGTGDYEQYF

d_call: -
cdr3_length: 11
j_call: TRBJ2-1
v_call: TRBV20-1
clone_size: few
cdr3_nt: TGCAGTGCTCGAGGGTATGCGGAGCAGTTCTTC
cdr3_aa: CSARGYAEQFF

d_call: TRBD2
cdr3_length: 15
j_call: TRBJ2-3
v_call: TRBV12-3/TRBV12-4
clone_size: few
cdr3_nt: TGTGCCAGTTCCAAGCGAACGGGGGGAGCAGATACGCAGTATTTT
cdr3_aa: CASSKRTGGADTQYF

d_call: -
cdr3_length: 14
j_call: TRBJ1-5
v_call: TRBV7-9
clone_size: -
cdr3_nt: TGTGCCAGCAGCCCCGGAGACCTGGGTCAGCCCCAGCATTTT
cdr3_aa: CASSPGDLGQPQHF

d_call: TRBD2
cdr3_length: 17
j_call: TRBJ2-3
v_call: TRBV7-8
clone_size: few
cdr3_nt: TGTGCCAGCAGCTTAGTCCCTTACGGGAGGGCCGAAGATACGCAGTATTTT
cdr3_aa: CASSLVPYGRAEDTQYF

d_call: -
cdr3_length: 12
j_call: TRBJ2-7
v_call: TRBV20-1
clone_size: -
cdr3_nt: TGCAGTGCTAGAGAGGGCAGATACGAGCAGTACTTC
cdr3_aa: CSAREGRYEQYF

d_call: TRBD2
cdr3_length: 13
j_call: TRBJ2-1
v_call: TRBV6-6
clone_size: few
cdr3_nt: TGTGCCAGCAGTTACGCGGGAGGCAATGAGCAGTTCTTC
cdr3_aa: CASSYAGGNEQFF

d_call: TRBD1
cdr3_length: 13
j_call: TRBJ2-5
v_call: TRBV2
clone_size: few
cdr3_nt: TGTGCCACCGCACAGGGGACGGGGGAGACCCAGTACTTC
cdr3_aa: CATAQGTGETQYF

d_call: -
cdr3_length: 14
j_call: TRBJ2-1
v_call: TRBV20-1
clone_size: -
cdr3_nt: TGCAGTGCTAGGCGCTTGCAAAACGGAGATGAGCAGTTCTTC
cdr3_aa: CSARRLQNGDEQFF

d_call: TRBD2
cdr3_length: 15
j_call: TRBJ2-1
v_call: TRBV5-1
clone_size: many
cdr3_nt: TGCGCCAGCAGCACCGGACTAGCGTCTTTTAGTGAGCAGTTCTTC
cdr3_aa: CASSTGLASFSEQFF

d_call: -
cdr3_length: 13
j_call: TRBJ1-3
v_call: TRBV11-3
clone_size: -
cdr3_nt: TGTGCCAGCAGAGGGATCTCTGGAAACACCATATATTTT
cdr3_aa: CASRGISGNTIYF

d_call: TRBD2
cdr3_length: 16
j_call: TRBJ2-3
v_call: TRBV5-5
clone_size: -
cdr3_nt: TGTGCCAGCAGCTTGATTAGCGGGGGGTCCGGAGATACGCAGTATTTT
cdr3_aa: CASSLISGGSGDTQYF

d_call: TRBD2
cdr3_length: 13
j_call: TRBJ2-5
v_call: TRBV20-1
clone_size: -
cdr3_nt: TGCAGTGCGCCCGCGGGGGGCCAAGAGACCCAGTACTTC
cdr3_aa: CSAPAGGQETQYF

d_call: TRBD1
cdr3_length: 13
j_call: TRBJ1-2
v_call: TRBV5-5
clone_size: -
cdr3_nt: TGTGCCAGCAGACTTACAGGGGTCTATGGCTACACCTTC
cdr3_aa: CASRLTGVYGYTF

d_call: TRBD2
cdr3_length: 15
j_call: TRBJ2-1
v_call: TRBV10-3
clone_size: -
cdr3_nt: TGTGCCACCGATACTAGCGGGAGTGGTTACAATGAGCAGTTCTTC
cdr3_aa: CATDTSGSGYNEQFF

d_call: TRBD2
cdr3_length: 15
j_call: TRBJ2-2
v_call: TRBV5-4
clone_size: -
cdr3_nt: TGTGCCAGCAGCTTAGACAGCGGGAGTGCCGGGGAGCTGTTTTTT
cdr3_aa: CASSLDSGSAGELFF

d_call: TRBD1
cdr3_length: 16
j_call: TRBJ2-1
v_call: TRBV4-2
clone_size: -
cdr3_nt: TGTGCCAGCAGTCGTTCCAGGGACAGCTCCTACAATGAGCAGTTCTTC
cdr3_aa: CASSRSRDSSYNEQFF

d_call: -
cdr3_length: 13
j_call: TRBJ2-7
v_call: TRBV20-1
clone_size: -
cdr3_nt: TGCAGTGCTAGCTTACCGGGACCCGGAGAGCAGTACTTC
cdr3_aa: CSASLPGPGEQYF

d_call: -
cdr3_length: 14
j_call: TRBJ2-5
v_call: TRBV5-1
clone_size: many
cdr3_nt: TGCGCCAGCAGCTTGGGGTCAGGGTTGGAGACCCAGTACTTC
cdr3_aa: CASSLGSGLETQYF

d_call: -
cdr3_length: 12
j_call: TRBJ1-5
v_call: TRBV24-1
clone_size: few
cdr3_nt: TGTGCCACCTGGGACGGCCGTCAGCCCCAGCATTTT
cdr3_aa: CATWDGRQPQHF

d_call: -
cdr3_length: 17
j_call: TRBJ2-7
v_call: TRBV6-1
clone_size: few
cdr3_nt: TGTGCCAGCTCTAGAGGGGGCCGACTAGCCTCCACCGGCGAGCAGTACTTC
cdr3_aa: CASSRGGRLASTGEQYF

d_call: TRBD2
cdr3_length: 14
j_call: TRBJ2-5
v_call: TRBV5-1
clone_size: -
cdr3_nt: TGCGCCAGCAGCTTGGAAGCGGGGTTTGGAGGCCAGTACTTC
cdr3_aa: CASSLEAGFGGQYF

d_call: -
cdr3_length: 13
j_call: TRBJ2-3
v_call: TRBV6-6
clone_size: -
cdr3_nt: TGTGCCAGCAGTTACGAAATAGGAGCTACGAAGTATTTT
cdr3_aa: CASSYEIGATKYF

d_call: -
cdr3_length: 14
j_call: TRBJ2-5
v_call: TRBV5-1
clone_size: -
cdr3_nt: TGCGCCAGCAGCCGAGGTAGTAGCGAGGAGACCCAGTACTTC
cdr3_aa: CASSRGSSEETQYF

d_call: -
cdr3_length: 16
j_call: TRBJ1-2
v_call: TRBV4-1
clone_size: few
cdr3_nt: TGCGCCAGCAGCCAAGATAGCGGCAGGGTTAACTATGGCTACACCTTC
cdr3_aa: CASSQDSGRVNYGYTF

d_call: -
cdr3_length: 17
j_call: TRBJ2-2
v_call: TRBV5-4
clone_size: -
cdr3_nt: TGTGCCAGCAGCTTGGCGCCTCCGAGGAAGGGGGCCGGGGAGCTGTTTTTT
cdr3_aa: CASSLAPPRKGAGELFF

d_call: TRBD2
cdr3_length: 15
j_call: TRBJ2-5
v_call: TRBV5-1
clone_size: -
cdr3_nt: TGCGCCAGCAGCTTGGAGGGACTAGCGGGAGAGACCCAGTACTTC
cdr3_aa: CASSLEGLAGETQYF

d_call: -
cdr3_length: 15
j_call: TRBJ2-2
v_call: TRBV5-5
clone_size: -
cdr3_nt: TGTGCCAGCAGCTTGGGTCCGCCGGGCGCCGGGGAGCTGTTTTTT
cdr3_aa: CASSLGPPGAGELFF

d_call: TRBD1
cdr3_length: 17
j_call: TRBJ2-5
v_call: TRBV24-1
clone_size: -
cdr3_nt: TGTGCCACCAGTGGGCTGGGCTCCGGGACAGGGGGAGAGACCCAGTACTTC
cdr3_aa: CATSGLGSGTGGETQYF

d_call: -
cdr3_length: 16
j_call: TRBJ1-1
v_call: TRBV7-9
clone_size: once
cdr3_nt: TGTGCCAGCAGCCCTTCGTCGGGGACGTTGAACACTGAAGCTTTCTTT
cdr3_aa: CASSPSSGTLNTEAFF

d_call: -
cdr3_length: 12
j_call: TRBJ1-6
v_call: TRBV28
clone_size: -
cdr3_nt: TGTGCCAGCAGTTCAGGGGTTTCACCCCTCCACTTT
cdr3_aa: CASSSGVSPLHF

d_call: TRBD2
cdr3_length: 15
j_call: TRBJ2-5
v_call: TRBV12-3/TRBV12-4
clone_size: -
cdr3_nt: TGTGCCAGCAGCTGGACTAGCGGGAGGTCAGAGACCCAGTACTTC
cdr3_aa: CASSWTSGRSETQYF

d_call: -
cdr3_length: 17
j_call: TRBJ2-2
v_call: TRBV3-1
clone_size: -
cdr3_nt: TGTGCCAGCAGCCCCCGGTTCGGGGCAGGGGTGTTCGGGGAGCTGTTTTTT
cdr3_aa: CASSPRFGAGVFGELFF

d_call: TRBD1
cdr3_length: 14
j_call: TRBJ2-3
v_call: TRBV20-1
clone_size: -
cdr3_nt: TGCAGTGCTGCACAGGGGGGAATCACAGATACGCAGTATTTT
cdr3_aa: CSAAQGGITDTQYF

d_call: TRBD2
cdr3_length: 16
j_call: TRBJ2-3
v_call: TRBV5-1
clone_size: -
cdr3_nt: TGCGCCAGCCTCGAGAGCGGGGATCCGAGCACAGATACGCAGTATTTT
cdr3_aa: CASLESGDPSTDTQYF

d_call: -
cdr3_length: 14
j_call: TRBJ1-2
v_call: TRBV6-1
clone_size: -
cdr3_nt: TGTGCCAGCAGTAAAACGGGGGTTAACTATGGCTACACCTTC
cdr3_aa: CASSKTGVNYGYTF

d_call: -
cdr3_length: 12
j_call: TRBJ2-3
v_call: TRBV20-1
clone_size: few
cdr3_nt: TGCAGCGAGACAGGTAGCACAGATACGCAGTATTTT
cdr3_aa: CSETGSTDTQYF